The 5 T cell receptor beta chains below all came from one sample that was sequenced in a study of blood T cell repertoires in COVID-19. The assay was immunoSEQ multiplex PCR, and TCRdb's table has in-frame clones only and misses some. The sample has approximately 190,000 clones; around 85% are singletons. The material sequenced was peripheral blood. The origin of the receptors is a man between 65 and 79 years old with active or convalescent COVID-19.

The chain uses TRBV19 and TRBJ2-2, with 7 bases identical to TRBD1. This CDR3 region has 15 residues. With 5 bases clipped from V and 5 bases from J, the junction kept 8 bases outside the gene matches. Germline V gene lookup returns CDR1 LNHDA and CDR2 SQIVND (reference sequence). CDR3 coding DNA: TGTGCCAGTAGTTCACCGGGACAGCGAACCGGGGAGCTGTTTTTT. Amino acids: CASSSPGQRTGELFF.

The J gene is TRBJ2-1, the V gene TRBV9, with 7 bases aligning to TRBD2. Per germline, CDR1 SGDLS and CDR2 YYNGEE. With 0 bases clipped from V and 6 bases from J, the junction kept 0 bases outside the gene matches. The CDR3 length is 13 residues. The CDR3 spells CASSVVAGNEQFF. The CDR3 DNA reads TGTGCCAGCAGCGTAGTAGCGGGCAATGAGCAGTTCTTC.

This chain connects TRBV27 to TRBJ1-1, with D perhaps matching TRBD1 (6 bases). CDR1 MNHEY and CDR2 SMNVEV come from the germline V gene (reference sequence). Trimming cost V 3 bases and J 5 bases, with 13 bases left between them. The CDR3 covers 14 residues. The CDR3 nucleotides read TGTGCCAGCAGTTTTAGGGGGGGTGGGACTGAAGCTTTCTTT. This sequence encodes CASSFRGGGTEAFF.

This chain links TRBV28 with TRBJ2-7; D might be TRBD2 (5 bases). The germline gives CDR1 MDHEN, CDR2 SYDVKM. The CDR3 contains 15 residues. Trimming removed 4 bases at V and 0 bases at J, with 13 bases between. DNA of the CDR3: TGTGCCAGCAGTTCCCCAAGCGGATACTCCTACGAGCAGTACTTC. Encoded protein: CASSSPSGYSYEQYF.

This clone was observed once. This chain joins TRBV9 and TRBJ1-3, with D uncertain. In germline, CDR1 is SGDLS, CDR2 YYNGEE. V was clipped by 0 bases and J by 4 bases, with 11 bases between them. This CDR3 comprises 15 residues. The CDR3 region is CASSVEPASGNTIYF. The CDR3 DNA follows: TGTGCCAGCAGCGTAGAGCCTGCATCGGGAAACACCATATATTTT. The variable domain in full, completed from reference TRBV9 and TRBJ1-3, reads DSGVTQTPKHLITATGQRVTLRCSPRSGDLSVYWYQQSLDQGLQFLIQYYNGEERAKGNILERFSAQQFPDLHSELNLSSLELGDSALYFCASSVEPASGNTIYFGEGSWLTVV.